These T cell receptor beta chains were read from a single sample in a study of blood T cell repertoires in COVID-19. Sequencing used immunoSEQ multiplex PCR; TCRdb keeps in-frame clones, though not all of them. The sample has about 180,000 clones; just over 85% are singletons. The sample consisted of PBMCs or T cells enriched from blood (not recorded which). Receptor source: a woman under 30 who had recovered from COVID-19. Both conserved end residues are part of each CDR3. The order of the fields is V gene, J gene, CDR3 protein.

V gene: TRBV6-6
J gene: TRBJ1-2
CDR3 protein: CASSFPPGQGTYGYTF

V gene: TRBV19
J gene: TRBJ1-2
CDR3 protein: CASSIPGVYGYTF

V gene: TRBV29-1
J gene: TRBJ2-1
CDR3 protein: CSVEVAGGLEQFF

V gene: TRBV2
J gene: TRBJ2-5
CDR3 protein: CAGTGRQETQYF

V gene: TRBV7-9
J gene: TRBJ1-4
CDR3 protein: CASSLPSTTNEKLFF

V gene: TRBV7-2
J gene: TRBJ1-3
CDR3 protein: CASSLSVQGAAGNTIYF

V gene: TRBV9
J gene: TRBJ1-2
CDR3 protein: CASSVGGDRLNYGYTF

V gene: TRBV14
J gene: TRBJ1-2
CDR3 protein: CASSQDRVLINYGYTF

V gene: TRBV5-1
J gene: TRBJ1-2
CDR3 protein: CASSLGAFDYGYTF

V gene: TRBV19
J gene: TRBJ2-7
CDR3 protein: CASSMGPAGDNYEQYF

V gene: TRBV9
J gene: TRBJ1-1
CDR3 protein: CASSVEVGRPTEAFF

V gene: TRBV19
J gene: TRBJ2-3
CDR3 protein: CASSSPRTSRKTDTQYF

V gene: TRBV19
J gene: TRBJ1-1
CDR3 protein: CASSTHVGGVGTEAFF

V gene: TRBV2
J gene: TRBJ1-4
CDR3 protein: CASSEIRTGTEKLFF

V gene: TRBV19
J gene: TRBJ1-1
CDR3 protein: CASTGARTGGRAFF

V gene: TRBV29-1
J gene: TRBJ1-1
CDR3 protein: CSAELTGVASEAFF

V gene: TRBV7-8
J gene: TRBJ2-7
CDR3 protein: CASSLYGSDEQYF

V gene: TRBV7-9
J gene: TRBJ2-1
CDR3 protein: CASRITTPGGWNEQFF

V gene: TRBV3-1/TRBV3-2
J gene: TRBJ1-2
CDR3 protein: CASRLSSHRAYGYTF

V gene: TRBV5-1
J gene: TRBJ2-2
CDR3 protein: CASRVEGPELFF

V gene: TRBV25-1
J gene: TRBJ2-7
CDR3 protein: CASRATGSSYEQYF

V gene: TRBV7-6
J gene: TRBJ2-1
CDR3 protein: CASSLANAALNEQFF

V gene: TRBV7-2
J gene: TRBJ2-1
CDR3 protein: CASSLGLAATYNEQFF

V gene: TRBV13
J gene: TRBJ1-1
CDR3 protein: CASSLGGDNTEAFF

V gene: TRBV2
J gene: TRBJ1-5
CDR3 protein: CASSGGGIGPQHF

V gene: TRBV6-5
J gene: TRBJ1-2
CDR3 protein: CASRAGTVPSGYTF

V gene: TRBV30
J gene: TRBJ1-1
CDR3 protein: CAWREDREVIEAFF

V gene: TRBV20-1
J gene: TRBJ1-1
CDR3 protein: CSASTGGWAEAFF

V gene: TRBV11-2
J gene: TRBJ2-1
CDR3 protein: CASSNSQGNSYNEQFF

V gene: TRBV18
J gene: TRBJ1-1
CDR3 protein: CASGDRGDSEAFF

V gene: TRBV30
J gene: TRBJ2-3
CDR3 protein: CAWSVLAGSTDTQYF

V gene: TRBV28
J gene: TRBJ1-2
CDR3 protein: CASSSGTGIWYGYTF

V gene: TRBV12-3/TRBV12-4
J gene: TRBJ1-3
CDR3 protein: CATMSSGNTIYF

V gene: TRBV4-1
J gene: TRBJ2-7
CDR3 protein: CASSQRDSSYEQYF

V gene: TRBV3-1/TRBV3-2
J gene: TRBJ2-5
CDR3 protein: CASSQDPTSIETQYF

V gene: TRBV24-1
J gene: TRBJ1-2
CDR3 protein: CATRAGTGSDYGYTF

V gene: TRBV27
J gene: TRBJ2-1
CDR3 protein: CASSPAFSGRTYNEQFF

V gene: TRBV28
J gene: TRBJ1-1
CDR3 protein: CVAIGPYRDRYTEAFF

V gene: TRBV20-1
J gene: TRBJ2-7
CDR3 protein: CSAQRLYEQYF

V gene: TRBV10-3
J gene: TRBJ1-1
CDR3 protein: CAISEGLKNTEAFF

V gene: TRBV19
J gene: TRBJ2-7
CDR3 protein: CASSRQGGLYEQYF